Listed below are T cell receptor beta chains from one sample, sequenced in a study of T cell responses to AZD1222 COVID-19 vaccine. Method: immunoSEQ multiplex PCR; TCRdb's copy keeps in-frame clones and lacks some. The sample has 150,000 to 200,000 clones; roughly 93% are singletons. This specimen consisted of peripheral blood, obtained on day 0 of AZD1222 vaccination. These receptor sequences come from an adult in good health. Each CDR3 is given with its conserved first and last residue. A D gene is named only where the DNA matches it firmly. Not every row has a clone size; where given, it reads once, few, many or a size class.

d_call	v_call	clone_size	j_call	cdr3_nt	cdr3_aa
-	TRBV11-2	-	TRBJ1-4	TGTGCCAGCAGCTTGACAGTTACTAATGAAAAACTGTTTTTT	CASSLTVTNEKLFF
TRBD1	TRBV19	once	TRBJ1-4	TGTGCCAGTAGTACTATCCTGACAGGGGGCGTTGAAAAACTGTTTTTT	CASSTILTGGVEKLFF
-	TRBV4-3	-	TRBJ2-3	TGCGCCAGCAGCCAGGATGAATCAGATACGCAGTATTTT	CASSQDESDTQYF
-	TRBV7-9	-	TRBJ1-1	TGTGCCAGCAGTCCCGGGGCAAACACTGAAGCTTTCTTT	CASSPGANTEAFF
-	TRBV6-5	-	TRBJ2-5	TGTGCCAGCAGCCCATCAAAGGGGGGGACCCAGTACTTC	CASSPSKGGTQYF
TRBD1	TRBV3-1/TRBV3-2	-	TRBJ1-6	TGTGCCAGCGGAAGGACAGGGCGAGATTCACCCCTCCACTTT	CASGRTGRDSPLHF
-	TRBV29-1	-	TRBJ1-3	TGCAGCGCCTGGACAGCAACTGGAAACACCATATATTTT	CSAWTATGNTIYF
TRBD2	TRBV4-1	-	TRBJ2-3	TGCGCCAGCAGCCGCGGGACTAGCCTAACCACAGATACGCAGTATTTT	CASSRGTSLTTDTQYF
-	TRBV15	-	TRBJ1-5	TGTGCCACATGGGCAGGGACAAAAAGTCAGCCCCAGCATTTT	CATWAGTKSQPQHF
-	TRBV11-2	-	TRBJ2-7	TGTGCCAGCAGCCCCCTATTTAGCTCCTACGAGCAGTACTTC	CASSPLFSSYEQYF
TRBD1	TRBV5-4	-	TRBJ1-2	TGTGCCAGCAGCGAAATTGACAGGGGGCTTGTGGGCTACACCTTC	CASSEIDRGLVGYTF
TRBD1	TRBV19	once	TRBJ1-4	TGTGCCAGTAGCCCAGGGGGTGGGGATGAAAAACTGTTTTTT	CASSPGGGDEKLFF
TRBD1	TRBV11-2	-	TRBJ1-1	TGTGCCAGCAGCGTAGAAACCAGGGGGCGCCCGAACACTGAAGCTTTCTTT	CASSVETRGRPNTEAFF
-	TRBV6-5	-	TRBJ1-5	TGTGCCAGCAGTACGGGGGGAAATCAGCCCCAGCATTTT	CASSTGGNQPQHF
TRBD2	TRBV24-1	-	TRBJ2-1	TGTGCCACCCGCGCGAACCCGGGGGGTACCGATGAGCAGTTCTTC	CATRANPGGTDEQFF
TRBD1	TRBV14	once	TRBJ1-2	TGTGCCAGCAGCCAAAGCGGGACAGGTGGGCGAGGCTACACCTTC	CASSQSGTGGRGYTF
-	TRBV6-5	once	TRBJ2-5	TGTGCCAGCAGTTACTCTGGCAGCCAAGAGACCCAGTACTTC	CASSYSGSQETQYF
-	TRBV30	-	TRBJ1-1	TGTGCCTGGAGTCCGCCCATGAACACTGAAGCTTTCTTT	CAWSPPMNTEAFF
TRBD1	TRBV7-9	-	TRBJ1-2	TGTGCCAGCAGCTTCGTTCCTGCAGGGGGTGGCTACACCTTC	CASSFVPAGGGYTF
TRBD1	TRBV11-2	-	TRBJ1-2	TGTGCCAGCAGCCGGATCAGATCCCGGGACAGGGGATCGTATGGCTACACCTTC	CASSRIRSRDRGSYGYTF
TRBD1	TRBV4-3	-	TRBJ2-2	TGCGCCAGCAGTAACAGAATTGGGACAGCCCACACCGGGGAGCTGTTTTTT	CASSNRIGTAHTGELFF
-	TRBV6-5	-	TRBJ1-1	TGTGCCAGCAGTTACGGTGAAAACACTGAAGCTTTCTTT	CASSYGENTEAFF
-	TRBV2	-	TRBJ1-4	TGTGCCAGCAGTGAGAAGCGTAATGAAAAACTGTTTTTT	CASSEKRNEKLFF
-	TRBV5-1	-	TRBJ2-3	TGCGCCAGCGCTGATCCAGGAACAGATACGCAGTATTTT	CASADPGTDTQYF
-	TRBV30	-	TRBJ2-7	TGTGCCTGGAGCTTAGAGTCCTACGAGCAGTACTTC	CAWSLESYEQYF
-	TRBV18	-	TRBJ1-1	TGTGCCAGCTCACCACCGTCCAGGGCGAACACTGAAGCTTTCTTT	CASSPPSRANTEAFF
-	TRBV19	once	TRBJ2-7	TGTGCCAGTAGTATAGCCGATGGCCCTTCCTACGAGCAGTACTTC	CASSIADGPSYEQYF
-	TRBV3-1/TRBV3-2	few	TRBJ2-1	TGTGCCAGCAGCCAAGGGATGGGTCGGGGGGCGCAGCAGTTCTTC	CASSQGMGRGAQQFF
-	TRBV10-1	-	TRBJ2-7	TGCGCCAGCAGTGATTCCTCTGCCAGCCCCGACGTCCACGAGCAGTACTTC	CASSDSSASPDVHEQYF
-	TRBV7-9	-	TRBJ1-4	TGTGCCAGCAGCCCCGGGACGGGGAATGAAAAACTGTTTTTT	CASSPGTGNEKLFF
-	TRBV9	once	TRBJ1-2	TGTGCCAGCAGCGTAGGTTTCGGCGGCTATGGCTACACCTTC	CASSVGFGGYGYTF
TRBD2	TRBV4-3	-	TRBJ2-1	TGCGCCAGCAGCCAAGAAGATTGGACTAGCGCCGGTGAGCAGTTCTTC	CASSQEDWTSAGEQFF
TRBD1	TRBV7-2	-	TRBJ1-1	TGTGCCAGCAGTTTGACAGGGGGACTAGTAACTGAAGCTTTCTTT	CASSLTGGLVTEAFF
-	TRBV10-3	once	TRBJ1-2	TGTGCCATCAGCGGAAGGGGCTTCTATGGCTACACCTTC	CAISGRGFYGYTF
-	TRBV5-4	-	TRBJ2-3	TGTGCCAGCAGCTCCGGGTCACGCACAGATACGCAGTATTTT	CASSSGSRTDTQYF
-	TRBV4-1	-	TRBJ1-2	TGCGCCAGCAGCCAAGTTCTCAGGGAAGATGATGGCTACACCTTC	CASSQVLREDDGYTF
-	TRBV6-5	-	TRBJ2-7	TGTGCCAGCAGTTACTCGAGCCGATACGAGCAGTACTTC	CASSYSSRYEQYF
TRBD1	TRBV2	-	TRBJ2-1	TGTGCCAGCAGTGGACCGGGACAGGGGTTAGGCAATGAGCAGTTCTTC	CASSGPGQGLGNEQFF
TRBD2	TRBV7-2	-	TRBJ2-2	TGTGCCAGCAGCCTAGCGGGGGGTCCCCGGGAGCTGTTTTTT	CASSLAGGPRELFF
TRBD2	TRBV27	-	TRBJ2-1	TGTGCCAGCAGTATGGAGCGGGGGGGCGGGTCCTACAATGAGCAGTTCTTC	CASSMERGGGSYNEQFF
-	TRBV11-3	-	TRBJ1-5	TGTGCCAGCAGCTTAGTCCGCAGTCCCAATAGCAATCAGCCCCAGCATTTT	CASSLVRSPNSNQPQHF
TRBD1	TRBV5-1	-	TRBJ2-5	TGCGCCAGCAGCACCATCGTCGGGTCGAGGGGGCGTTGGGAGACCCAGTACTTC	CASSTIVGSRGRWETQYF
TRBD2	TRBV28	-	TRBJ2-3	TGTGCCAGCAGTCTTCCTAGCGGCCGAAGGGATACGCAGTATTTT	CASSLPSGRRDTQYF
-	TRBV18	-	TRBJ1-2	TGTGCCAGCTCACCCGCCGGCCCACGCTATGGCTACACCTTC	CASSPAGPRYGYTF
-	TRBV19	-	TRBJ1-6	TGTGCCAGTAGTATACCCTTAGGATCACCCCTCCACTTT	CASSIPLGSPLHF